This note documents a single T cell receptor beta chain sequence. This specimen comes from a study of CD8 T cells in ankylosing spondylitis. The CDR3 has 13 amino acids. The V and J ends lost 6 bases and 2 bases respectively, with 11 bases between them. Using its own MiXCR run on the 5' RACE reads, TCRdb lists one record per CDR3 protein. Of fewer than 200,000 distinct CDR3 sequences in the sample, around 9.6% were seen once. The source material was blood, either unsorted or a sorted T cell fraction (not recorded which). V usage is TRBV12-3 or TRBV12-4 and J usage is TRBJ2-7; no definite D call. This TCR was sampled from a female donor with ankylosing spondylitis or in good health (not recorded which). CDR3 coding DNA: TGTGCCAGCAGCCCTGACACGACCTACGAGCAGTACTTC. This sequence encodes CASSPDTTYEQYF.